Below, one T cell receptor beta chain is given with its context. Its antigen is as yet unknown. The sample is drawn from a study of shared clonotypes between healthy human individuals. About the study: Per-donor plates numbered three CD4 naive, three CD4 memory, two CD8 naive and one CD8 memory. Study-level points and caveats: Sharing across four donors was highest in naive CD4 (around 5%) and lowest in memory CD8 (roughly 0.4%). The study sampled only blood, and tissue repertoires likely differ. The study generally estimated greater richness for naive than memory subsets.

CDR1 is MDHEN, CDR2 SYDVKM, per germline. V shed 3 bases and J shed 3 bases, with 11 bases lying between them. The CDR3 totals 14 residues. Repertoires were generated with immunoSEQ multiplex PCR, while TCRdb's copy carries only in-frame clones and drops some. The table lists about 1.5 million clones, roughly 96% of them singletons. This receptor was obtained from a man aged 25 to 40 in good health. The V gene is TRBV28, the J gene TRBJ2-5, with D unclear. The sequencing sample was made of naive CD4+ T cells sorted from blood. This sample's subset: CD45RA+ positively selected. As DNA, the CDR3 is TGTGCCAGCAGTTTGACGAGCCTCAAAGAGACCCAGTACTTC. Its protein is CASSLTSLKETQYF.